The 7 T cell receptor beta chains listed next were all sequenced from one sample in a study of blood T cell repertoires in COVID-19. Method: immunoSEQ multiplex PCR; TCRdb's copy keeps in-frame clones and lacks some. The repertoire holds 150,000 to 200,000 clones, with about three quarters as singletons. Sequencing was carried out using peripheral blood. Receptor source: a woman aged 45-65 years with active or convalescent COVID-19.

This chain uses TRBV7-2 with TRBJ1-2; D may be TRBD1 (6 bases). Trimming stripped 7 bases from V and 8 bases from J, with 20 bases between. Germline lookup yields CDR1 SGHTA and CDR2 FQGNSA. CDR3 length: 14 amino acids. CDR3 sequence reads: CASNQNPRGGGYTF. The CDR3 DNA follows: TGTGCCAGCAACCAGAATCCCAGGGGCGGCGGCTACACCTTC.

V gene TRBV30 combines with J gene TRBJ2-7, with D perhaps matching TRBD2 (6 bases). Germline V gene data show CDR1 as GTSNPN and CDR2 as SVGIG (reference sequence). Between the trimmed V and J ends, which lost 8 bases and 1 base, there was a span of 18 bases. The CDR3 has 14 residues. The CDR3 loop reads CAGSSGTGSYEQYF. The CDR3 DNA is TGTGCCGGGTCCTCCGGGACTGGGTCCTACGAGCAGTACTTC.

The rearrangement uses TRBV5-1 and TRBJ2-5; 7 positions match TRBD1. Unmatched junction bases numbered 5, after V lost 2 bases and J lost 1 base. This CDR3 has 15 residues. Per the germline V gene, CDR1 is SGHRS and CDR2 is YFSETQ. CDR3 sequence reads: CASSLAGGPQETQYF. CDR3 DNA: TGCGCCAGCAGCTTAGCAGGGGGACCCCAAGAGACCCAGTACTTC.

V is TRBV28 and J is TRBJ2-1, with a weak D call TRBD1 (6 bases). V was clipped by 3 bases and J by 9 bases, with 15 bases between them. Germline loops: CDR1 MDHEN, CDR2 SYDVKM. The CDR3 consists of 14 residues. The CDR3 reads CASSFPQLGGEQFF. CDR3 DNA: TGTGCCAGCAGTTTTCCTCAACTAGGGGGTGAGCAGTTCTTC.

The chain joins TRBV6-4 to TRBJ2-7, with TRBD1 identical over 11 bases. Per the germline V gene, CDR1 is MRHNA and CDR2 is SNTAGT. The trim removed 6 bases at V and 5 bases at J, leaving 3 bases unmatched. The CDR3 totals 13 residues. The CDR3 region is CASSRDRGDEQYF. In nucleotides, the CDR3 is TGTGCCAGCAGCCGGGACAGGGGGGACGAGCAGTACTTC.

The V and J genes are TRBV5-1 and TRBJ2-3, with D perhaps TRBD1 (6 bases). V was cut by 3 bases and J by 0 bases, with 8 bases left in between. Per germline, CDR1 SGHRS and CDR2 YFSETQ. The CDR3 is made up of 14 amino acids. CDR3 bases: TGCGCCAGCAGCTACAGGGTCAGCACAGATACGCAGTATTTT. Translating gives CASSYRVSTDTQYF.

This clone was seen only a few times. The J gene is TRBJ2-3, the V gene TRBV3-1 (or the pseudogene TRBV3-2); 7 bases fit TRBD2. Germline V gene lookup returns CDR1 LGHDT and CDR2 YNNKEL (reference sequence). This CDR3 comprises 15 residues. J was trimmed by 11 bases and V by 3 bases; bases with no gene match: 14. CDR3 in amino acids: CASSQMKVAGVRQYF. DNA of the CDR3: TGTGCCAGCAGCCAGATGAAAGTTGCGGGAGTCCGGCAGTATTTT.